This passage covers 21 T cell receptor beta chains from one sample sequenced in a study of blood T cell repertoires in COVID-19. This table comes from immunoSEQ multiplex PCR, and its TCRdb copy is limited to in-frame clones, with some not included. The sample shows 95,000 to 150,000 clones, 87% of them seen only once. The sequenced sample consisted of peripheral blood. These receptors were obtained from a woman in her seventies with acute or convalescent COVID-19.

The rearrangement uses TRBV4-1 and TRBJ2-1; 8 nucleotides agree with TRBD2. Germline lookup yields CDR1 MGHRA and CDR2 YSYEKL. V shed 0 bases, J shed 7 bases, and the junction held 8 bases outside the gene matches. The CDR3 runs to 16 residues. The CDR3 DNA follows: TGCGCCAGCAGCCAAGATTACGGGGGGGTGAGGAATGAGCAGTTCTTC. Translation: CASSQDYGGVRNEQFF.

The rearrangement links TRBV20-1 to TRBJ1-4, with a tentative D call TRBD1 (6 bases). V was shortened by 7 bases and J by 6 bases, with 9 bases between the two germline ends. This CDR3 is built from 11 residues. The germline gives CDR1 DFQATT, CDR2 SNEGSKA (reference sequence). CDR3 amino acids: CSEGVDEKLFF. The CDR3, as DNA: TGCAGTGAGGGGGTCGATGAAAAACTGTTTTTT.

This clone occurred once. The CDR3 nucleotides are TGTGCCAGCTCAACGGGACAGGGGAACACCGGGGAGCTGTTTTTT. It encodes CASSTGQGNTGELFF. The chain employs TRBV18 and TRBJ2-2; TRBD1 matches at 9 bases. Germline V gene lookup returns CDR1 KGHSH and CDR2 LQKENI. Trimming took 5 bases from V and 1 from J; bases not matched to a gene: 2. The CDR3 sequence is 15 residues long.

The chain couples TRBV30 to TRBJ1-2, with TRBD1 identical over 7 bases. The CDR3 contains 11 residues. J was trimmed by 4 bases and V by 8 bases; bases with no gene match: 4. From germline, CDR1 is GTSNPN and CDR2 SVGIG (reference sequence). CDR3 DNA: TGTGCCGTAGGGGGCGCCTATGGCTACACCTTC. It encodes CAVGGAYGYTF.

CDR3 loop: CASSQVPTLEQYF. CDR3 nucleotide sequence: TGCGCCAGCAGCCAAGTTCCCACTCTCGAGCAGTACTTC. This sequence joins TRBV4-1 and TRBJ2-7; no definite D call. V lost 1 base and J 6 bases, leaving 10 bases between the germline ends. Germline V lookup: CDR1 MGHRA, CDR2 YSYEKL. There are 13 residues in the CDR3.

This chain uses TRBV10-3 with TRBJ2-2, with D unresolved. Trimming left V 6 bases short and J 1 base short, with 6 bases between. Per the germline V gene, CDR1 is ENHRY and CDR2 is SYGVKD. The CDR3 covers 13 residues. CDR3 sequence: CAISPVNTGELFF. The CDR3 coding sequence is TGTGCCATCAGCCCCGTGAACACCGGGGAGCTGTTTTTT.

This chain connects TRBV30 to TRBJ2-1; 9 bases are a match to TRBD2. Looked up from germline, CDR1 is GTSNPN and CDR2 is SVGIG (reference sequence). The V segment lost 3 bases and the J segment 9 bases; nucleotides outside the gene matches: 6. This CDR3 region has 13 residues. CDR3 sequence reads: CAWRSRGGIEQFF. Written as DNA, the CDR3 is TGTGCCTGGAGGTCGCGGGGGGGGATTGAGCAGTTCTTC.

This clone appeared a single time. The chain combines TRBV18 with TRBJ1-5, with TRBD1 matching over 8 bases. The CDR3 sequence is 15 residues long. The V gene end was trimmed by 2 bases and the J gene end by 3 bases; junction bases not matched to a gene: 3. Germline V gives CDR1 KGHSH, CDR2 LQKENI. In DNA, the CDR3 is TGTGCCAGCTCACCATGGACAGGGAACAATCAGCCCCAGCATTTT. Encoded protein: CASSPWTGNNQPQHF. The full variable domain, in which reference TRBV18 and TRBJ1-5 provide the parts outside the CDR3, is NAGVMQNPRHLVRRRGQEARLRCSPMKGHSHVYWYRQLPEEGLKFMVYLQKENIIDESGMPKERFSAEFPKEGPSILRIQQVVRGDSAAYFCASSPWTGNNQPQHFGDGTRLSIL.

The rearrangement uses TRBV28 and TRBJ1-2; 7 nucleotides agree with TRBD1. Germline V CDR1 and CDR2: MDHEN, SYDVKM. The CDR3 is 13 amino acids. Trimming cost V 2 bases and J 7 bases; bases outside gene matches: 4. CDR3 loop: CASSLGQDGGYTF. DNA for the CDR3: TGTGCCAGCAGTTTAGGACAGGACGGTGGCTACACCTTC.

The table lists this clone with a few counts. V gene TRBV15 combines with J gene TRBJ2-3; D unclear. Looked up from germline, CDR1 is LNHNV and CDR2 is YYDKDF (reference sequence). V lost 5 bases to trimming and J lost 6 bases, with 12 bases between them. This CDR3 comprises 13 residues. The DNA of the CDR3 is TGTGCCACCAGCCCCCAGTGGCAGGATACGCAGTATTTT. Translated: CATSPQWQDTQYF. The full variable domain, rest sourced from reference TRBV15 and TRBJ2-3, is DAMVIQNPRYQVTQFGKPVTLSCSQTLNHNVMYWYQQKSSQAPKLLFHYYDKDFNNEADTPDNFQSRRPNTSFCFLDIRSPGLGDTAMYLCATSPQWQDTQYFGPGTRLTVL.

CDR3 protein: CASSYSRVGKNIQYF. In DNA form, the CDR3 reads TGTGCCAGCAGTTACTCGCGGGTGGGCAAAAACATTCAGTACTTC. The gene calls are TRBV6-5 and TRBJ2-4, with a possible D match to TRBD2 (5 bases). V was cut by 0 bases and J by 3 bases, with 9 bases left in between. There are 15 residues in the CDR3. Germline CDR1 MNHEY, CDR2 SVGAGI.

This rearrangement joins TRBV4-1 to TRBJ2-7; TRBD2 might be the D (5 bases). V was pared by 4 bases and J by 2 bases, with 12 bases between. Per the germline V gene, CDR1 is MGHRA and CDR2 is YSYEKL. This CDR3 is built from 14 residues. In DNA form, the CDR3 reads TGCGCCAGCAGCCCGAGAGGGAAGACCTACGAGCAGTACTTC. The encoded protein is CASSPRGKTYEQYF.

V usage is TRBV6-5 and J usage is TRBJ1-5, with D perhaps matching TRBD1 (5 bases). The CDR3 loop spans 14 amino acids. CDR1 is MNHEY, CDR2 SVGAGI, per germline. V gave up 6 bases and J gave up 2 bases, with 11 bases separating them. CDR3 region: CASRAGSGNQPQHF. DNA for the CDR3: TGTGCCAGCAGGGCAGGGTCAGGCAATCAGCCCCAGCATTTT.

The rearrangement joins TRBV12-3 or TRBV12-4 to TRBJ2-3; D may be TRBD1 (6 bases). The CDR3 runs to 13 residues. Deletions cut 6 bases from V and 3 bases from J, with 10 bases between. CDR3 DNA sequence: TGTGCCAGCAGCTCAGGGGTGACAGATACGCAGTATTTT. Its translation: CASSSGVTDTQYF.

The sample holds one count of this clone. CDR3 in DNA: TGTGCCAGCAGCTTAGGCCCAGGCTTTATCCATGGCTACACCTTC. This codes for CASSLGPGFIHGYTF. V gene TRBV7-9 combines with J gene TRBJ1-2; no definite D call. The CDR3 is 15 amino acids. The V gene's germline CDR1 is SEHNR and CDR2 FQNEAQ (reference sequence). Deletions cut 1 base from V and 6 bases from J, with 15 bases between. Full variable domain (outside the CDR3, taken from reference TRBV7-9 and TRBJ1-2): DTGVSQNPRHKITKRGQNVTFRCDPISEHNRLYWYRQTLGQGPEFLTYFQNEAQLEKSRLLSDRFSAERPKGSFSTLEIQRTEQGDSAMYLCASSLGPGFIHGYTFGSGTRLTVV.

The chain has TRBV9 and TRBJ2-1; D ambiguous. The CDR3 spans 14 residues. Germline V gene data show CDR1 as SGDLS and CDR2 as YYNGEE. V was pared by 2 bases and J by 5 bases, with 11 bases between. As DNA, the CDR3 is TGTGCCAGCAGCGTCCGGAGTATGGACAATGAGCAGTTCTTC. Translated: CASSVRSMDNEQFF.

V is TRBV18 and J is TRBJ2-7, with 7 bases lining up with TRBD1. Germline-derived CDR1 and CDR2 are KGHSH and LQKENI. This CDR3 is built from 12 residues. V lost 3 bases to trimming and J lost 6 bases; unmatched junction nucleotides: 2. CDR3 amino acids: CASSPGQTEQYF. CDR3 coding DNA: TGTGCCAGCTCACCGGGACAGACCGAGCAGTACTTC.

The rearrangement joins TRBV30 to TRBJ1-3; possible D gene TRBD1, 6 bases. V was pared by 1 base and J by 5 bases, with 15 bases between. There are 15 residues in the CDR3. Germline V CDR1 and CDR2: GTSNPN, SVGIG (reference sequence). In nucleotides, the CDR3 is TGTGCCTGGAGTGGGAATCAGGGGCCTCGAAACACCATATATTTT. Protein product: CAWSGNQGPRNTIYF.

The rearrangement links TRBV29-1 to TRBJ1-1; TRBD1 aligns across 7 bases. Germline assignment: CDR1 SQVTM and CDR2 ANQGSEA. Trimming cost V 6 bases and J 0 bases; bases outside gene matches: 10. This CDR3 comprises 15 residues. The CDR3 region has the DNA TGCAGCGTCGGGACAGCCAGCCGAATGAACACTGAAGCTTTCTTT. Its protein is CSVGTASRMNTEAFF.

The chain employs TRBV18 and TRBJ1-2; tentatively, D is TRBD1 (5 bases). The CDR3 loop spans 14 amino acids. V dropped 1 base and J dropped 5 bases, with 11 bases sitting between them. Germline-derived CDR1 and CDR2 are KGHSH and LQKENI. The CDR3: CASSPQDILYGYTF. The CDR3 DNA sequence: TGTGCCAGCTCACCACAGGACATCCTATATGGCTACACCTTC.

The gene calls are TRBV6-5 and TRBJ2-7, with TRBD2 matching 11 bases. Germline V lookup: CDR1 MNHEY, CDR2 SVGAGI. The CDR3 totals 14 residues. V trimming: 6 bases; J trimming: 2 bases; junction bases outside the gene matches: 3. The CDR3 here is CASSFSGGAYEQYF. The CDR3 coding sequence is TGTGCCAGCAGCTTTAGCGGGGGGGCCTACGAGCAGTACTTC.